The subject of this entry is one T cell receptor (beta chain). Per the study methods: Reference gene primers were amplified, and this amplification served to estimate nucleated cell counts. Sequencing was performed with immunoSEQ multiplex PCR; in TCRdb, only in-frame clones are kept and a portion is missing. That table gives V, J and clone size, and the DNA gave D and trimming. The profile shows under 250,000 clones, 86% of them singletons. The source of the sample is a study of blood T cell repertoires in COVID-19. Study at large: Specimens from acute and convalescent COVID-19 originated in the United States, Italy and Spain. T cells, B-cell-depleted T cells, or PBMCs supplied cDNA or gDNA.

Trimming removed 3 bases from V and 3 bases from J, with 15 bases in between. CDR3 length: 14 residues. Per germline, CDR1 SQVTM and CDR2 ANQGSEA. This sequence joins TRBV29-1 and TRBJ2-7; the D gene is possibly TRBD2 (5 bases). This TCR derives from a man in his sixties with acute or convalescent COVID-19. Sequenced: peripheral blood. Here the CDR3 DNA reads TGCAGCGTTGATTCGAGCGGTACTGGCTACGAGCAGTACTTC. It yields the protein CSVDSSGTGYEQYF.